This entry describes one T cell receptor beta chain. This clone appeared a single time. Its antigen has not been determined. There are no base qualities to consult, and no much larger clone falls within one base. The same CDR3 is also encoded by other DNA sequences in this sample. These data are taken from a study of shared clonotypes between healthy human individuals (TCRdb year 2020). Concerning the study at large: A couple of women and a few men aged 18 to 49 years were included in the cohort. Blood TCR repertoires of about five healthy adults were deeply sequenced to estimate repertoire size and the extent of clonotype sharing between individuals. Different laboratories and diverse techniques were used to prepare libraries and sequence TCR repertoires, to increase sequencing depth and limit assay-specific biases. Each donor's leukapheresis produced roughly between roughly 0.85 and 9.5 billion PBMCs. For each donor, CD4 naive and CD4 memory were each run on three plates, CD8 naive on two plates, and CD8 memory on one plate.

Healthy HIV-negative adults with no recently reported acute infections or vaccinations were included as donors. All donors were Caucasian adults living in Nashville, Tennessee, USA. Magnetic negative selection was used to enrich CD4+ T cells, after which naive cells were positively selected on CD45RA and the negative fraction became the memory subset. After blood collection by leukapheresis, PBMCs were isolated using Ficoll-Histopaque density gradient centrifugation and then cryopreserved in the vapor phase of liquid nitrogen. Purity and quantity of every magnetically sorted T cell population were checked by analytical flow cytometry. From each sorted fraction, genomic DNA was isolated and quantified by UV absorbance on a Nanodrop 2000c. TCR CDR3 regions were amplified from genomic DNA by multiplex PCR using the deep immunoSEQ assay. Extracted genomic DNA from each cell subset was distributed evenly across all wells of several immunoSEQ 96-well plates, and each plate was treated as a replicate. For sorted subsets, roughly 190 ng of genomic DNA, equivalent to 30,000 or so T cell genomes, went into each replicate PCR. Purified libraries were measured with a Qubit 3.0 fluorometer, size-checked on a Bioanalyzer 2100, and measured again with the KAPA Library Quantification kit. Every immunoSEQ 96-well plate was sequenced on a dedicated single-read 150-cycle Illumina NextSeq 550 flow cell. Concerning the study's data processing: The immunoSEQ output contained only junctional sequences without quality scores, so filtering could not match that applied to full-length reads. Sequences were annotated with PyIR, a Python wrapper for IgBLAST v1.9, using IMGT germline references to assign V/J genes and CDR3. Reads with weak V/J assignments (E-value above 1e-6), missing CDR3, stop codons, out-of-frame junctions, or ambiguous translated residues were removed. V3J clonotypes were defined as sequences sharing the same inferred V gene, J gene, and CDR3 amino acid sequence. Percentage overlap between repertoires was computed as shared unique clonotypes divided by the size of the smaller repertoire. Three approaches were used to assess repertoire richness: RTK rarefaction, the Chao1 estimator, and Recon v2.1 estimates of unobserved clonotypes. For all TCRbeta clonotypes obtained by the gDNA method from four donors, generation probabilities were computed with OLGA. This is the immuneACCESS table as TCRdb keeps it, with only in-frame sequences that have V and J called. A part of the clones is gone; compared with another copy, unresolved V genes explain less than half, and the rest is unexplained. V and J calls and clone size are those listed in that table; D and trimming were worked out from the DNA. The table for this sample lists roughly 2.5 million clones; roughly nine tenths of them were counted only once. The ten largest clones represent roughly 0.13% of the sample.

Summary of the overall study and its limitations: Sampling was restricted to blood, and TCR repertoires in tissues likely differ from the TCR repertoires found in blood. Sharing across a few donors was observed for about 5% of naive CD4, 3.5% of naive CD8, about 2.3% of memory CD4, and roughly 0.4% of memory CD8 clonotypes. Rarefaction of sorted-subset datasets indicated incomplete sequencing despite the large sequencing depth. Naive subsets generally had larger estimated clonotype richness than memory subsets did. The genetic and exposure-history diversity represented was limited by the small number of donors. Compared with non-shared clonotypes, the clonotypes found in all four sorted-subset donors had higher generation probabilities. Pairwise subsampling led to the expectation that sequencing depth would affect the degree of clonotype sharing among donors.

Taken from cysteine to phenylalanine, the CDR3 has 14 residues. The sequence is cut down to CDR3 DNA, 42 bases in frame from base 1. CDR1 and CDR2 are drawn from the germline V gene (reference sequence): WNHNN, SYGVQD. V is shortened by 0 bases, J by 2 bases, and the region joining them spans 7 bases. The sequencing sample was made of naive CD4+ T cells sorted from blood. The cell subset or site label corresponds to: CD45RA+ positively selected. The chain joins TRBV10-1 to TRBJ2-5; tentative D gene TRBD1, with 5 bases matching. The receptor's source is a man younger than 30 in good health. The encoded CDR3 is CASSESAGQETQYF. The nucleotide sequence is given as TGCGCCAGCAGTGAGTCGGCAGGGCAAGAGACCCAGTACTTC.